Described below is a single TCR beta chain sequence and its context. Its target is not known. The CDR3 has 15 residues. From germline, CDR1 is SGHNT and CDR2 YYREEE (reference sequence). Trimming stripped 3 bases from V and 1 base from J, with 13 bases between. This record belongs to a study of T cell responses to AZD1222 COVID-19 vaccine. General observations from the study: Among those given AZD1222, only five to seven were seropositive at baseline.

Only in-frame clones appear in the TCRdb table, and some are missing; sequencing was by immunoSEQ multiplex PCR. This sample has roughly 99,000 clones; roughly nine tenths occur once, and the top ten carry 6.5% to 8%. The chain carries TRBV5-4 and TRBJ1-1; TRBD1 might be the D (5 bases). This receptor was identified in an adult in good health. The specimen was peripheral blood, collected on day 0 of AZD1222 vaccination. CDR3 region: CASSSSLQGNTEAFF. The DNA for the CDR3 is TGTGCCAGCAGCTCGAGCCTCCAGGGGAACACTGAAGCTTTCTTT.